These 26 T cell receptor beta chains were all obtained from the same sample, sequenced in a study of neoadjuvant anti-PD-1 for oral cavity cancer. Clones were sequenced by immunoSEQ multiplex PCR, and TCRdb holds only the in-frame ones, with some missing. The sample includes more than 50,000 clones, roughly 80% of them seen just once. Material: PBMCs, obtained before nivolumab (anti-PD-1) treatment. The receptors stem from a person aged 40 to 85 with oral cavity squamous cell carcinoma.

The chain joins TRBV5-1 to TRBJ1-1, with D uncertain. CDR1 is SGHRS, CDR2 YFSETQ, per germline. The CDR3 spans 16 residues. Trimming removed 0 bases from V and 0 bases from J, with 12 bases in between. The CDR3 here is CASSLEGGGMNTEAFF. The CDR3, as DNA: TGCGCCAGCAGCTTGGAAGGTGGAGGTATGAACACTGAAGCTTTCTTT.

The CDR3 DNA follows: TGTGCCAGCAGCTCCCTTCCGGGACGCTCCAACACTGAAGCTTTCTTT. It is translated as CASSSLPGRSNTEAFF. V is TRBV5-4 and J is TRBJ1-1; D possibly corresponds to TRBD1 (5 bases). Trimming removed 3 bases from V and 2 bases from J, with 17 bases in between. The CDR3 spans 16 residues. Germline CDR1 and CDR2: SGHNT and YYREEE (reference sequence).

The chain employs TRBV7-9 and TRBJ1-2; D call uncertain. Trimming left V 5 bases short and J 8 bases short, with 18 bases between. The CDR3 runs 14 residues. Germline CDR1 is SEHNR and CDR2 is FQNEAQ (reference sequence). CDR3 sequence (DNA): TGTGCCAGCAGCCCCCCATCGCCCCGCGACGGCTACACCTTC. Its protein product is CASSPPSPRDGYTF.

The gene calls are TRBV5-1 and TRBJ2-3, with a tentative D call TRBD1 (5 bases). Trimming pared 1 base from V and 3 bases from J, leaving 24 bases between. CDR1 and CDR2 (germline): SGHRS, YFSETQ. The CDR3 spans 19 residues. CDR3 region: CASSLYGFRRGLETDTQYF. CDR3 DNA sequence: TGCGCCAGCAGCTTGTATGGTTTCAGAAGGGGATTGGAAACAGATACGCAGTATTTT.

This rearrangement joins TRBV10-3 to TRBJ1-1; D ambiguous. V lost 0 bases, J lost 9 bases, and 8 bases lay in between. The CDR3 consists of 12 residues. The germline V gene encodes CDR1 ENHRY and CDR2 SYGVKD. CDR3 sequence reads: CAISESEGKAFF. DNA for the CDR3: TGTGCCATCAGTGAGTCCGAAGGCAAAGCTTTCTTT.

V gene TRBV5-6 combines with J gene TRBJ1-4, with D hard to call. The CDR3 has 11 amino acids. V was clipped by 1 base and J by 8 bases, with 3 bases between them. CDR1 and CDR2 (germline): SGHDT, YYEEEE. CDR3 sequence: CASSLREKLFF. The CDR3 DNA follows: TGTGCCAGCAGCTTGAGAGAAAAACTGTTTTTT. The variable domain in full, with the rest retrieved from reference TRBV5-6 and TRBJ1-4, is DAGVTQSPTHLIKTRGQQVTLRCSPKSGHDTVSWYQQALGQGPQFIFQYYEEEERQRGNFPDRFSGHQFPNYSSELNVNALLLGDSALYLCASSLREKLFFGSGTQLSVL.

This clone was picked up one time. This chain connects TRBV7-8 to TRBJ1-1, with TRBD1 identical over 7 bases. CDR3 length equals 16 residues. V lost 7 bases, J lost 1 base, and 12 bases stayed unmatched. In germline, CDR1 is SGHVS, CDR2 FQNEAQ. The CDR3 protein is CASTERATGQNTEAFF. Here the CDR3 DNA reads TGTGCCAGCACCGAAAGGGCGACAGGGCAGAACACTGAAGCTTTCTTT.

This clone was seen a handful of times. At one end, the junction sequence differs from germline, possibly due to a read error. The chain couples TRBV30 to TRBJ2-3; possibly TRBD1 for D (7 bases). CDR1 is GTSNPN and CDR2 is SVGIG in the germline V gene (reference sequence). The CDR3 spans 12 residues. This CDR3 is CAWTSAGGRLNF. The CDR3 nucleotides are TGTGCCTGGACTTCGGCAGGGGGGCGCTTAAATTTT.

The chain joins TRBV7-6 to TRBJ1-5; D remains unclear. CDR3 length: 15 residues. Germline CDR1 is SGHVS and CDR2 is FNYEAQ. Between the trimmed V and J ends, which lost 5 bases and 4 bases, there was a span of 15 bases. CDR3 sequence: CASSLVAGRNQPQHF. The CDR3 region has the DNA TGTGCCAGCAGCCTCGTGGCGGGGAGAAATCAGCCCCAGCATTTT. The full variable domain, with the rest looked up from reference TRBV7-6 and TRBJ1-5, is GAGVSQSPRYKVTKRGQDVALRCDPISGHVSLYWYRQALGQGPEFLTYFNYEAQQDKSGLPNDRFSAERPEGSISTLTIQRTEQRDSAMYRCASSLVAGRNQPQHFGDGTRLSIL.

This clone is labeled medium-sized (0.01 to 0.1%). CDR3 sequence: CASRFRLAGFDTQYF. The DNA for the CDR3 is TGTGCCAGCAGATTTAGACTAGCGGGGTTTGATACGCAGTATTTT. The chain carries TRBV13 and TRBJ2-3, with TRBD2 identical over 11 bases. V lost 6 bases and J lost 6; bases outside the gene matches: 8. Germline CDR1 and CDR2: PRHDT and FYEKMQ (reference sequence). The CDR3 spans 15 residues.

This chain joins TRBV7-4 and TRBJ2-1; TRBD2 agrees at 8 bases. This CDR3 contains 15 residues. V was pared by 2 bases and J by 10 bases, with 10 bases of the junction left unmatched. Germline values: CDR1 SGHVT, CDR2 SQSDAQ. The CDR3 protein is CASSLYAGGTKEQFF. The CDR3, as DNA: TGTGCCAGCAGCTTATACGCGGGGGGAACAAAAGAGCAGTTCTTC.

In its sample, this clone was seen once. This sequence joins TRBV30 and TRBJ1-5; a possible D gene is TRBD1 (6 bases). Deletions cut 2 bases from V and 0 bases from J, with 11 bases between. This CDR3 is 15 amino acids long. Germline V lookup: CDR1 GTSNPN, CDR2 SVGIG (reference sequence). CDR3 region: CAWSLGGASNQPQHF. DNA of the CDR3: TGTGCCTGGAGTCTGGGGGGGGCTAGCAATCAGCCCCAGCATTTT.

This clone was seen a handful of times. The chain has TRBV5-5 and TRBJ1-6; 8 nucleotides match TRBD1. This CDR3 spans 15 amino acids. Trimming cost V 3 bases and J 7 bases; bases outside gene matches: 6. Germline V lookup: CDR1 SGHKS, CDR2 YYEKEE (reference sequence). The CDR3: CASSYSGTGNSPLHF. The CDR3 DNA reads as TGTGCCAGCAGCTACTCCGGGACAGGAAATTCACCCCTCCACTTT.

A single count supports this clone. The V call is TRBV29-1, the J call TRBJ1-3, with a tentative D call TRBD1 (6 bases). Germline assignment: CDR1 SQVTM and CDR2 ANQGSEA. V was shortened by 8 bases and J by 2 bases, with 16 bases between the two germline ends. CDR3 length: 14 amino acids. The CDR3 reads CSCTGEGAGNTIYF. The CDR3 DNA sequence: TGCAGCTGCACGGGGGAGGGGGCTGGAAACACCATATATTTT.

This clone showed up just a few times. The rearrangement uses TRBV5-5 and TRBJ2-1; 9 bases are a match to TRBD1. V shed 3 bases, J shed 5 bases, and the junction held 6 bases outside the gene matches. There are 15 residues in the CDR3. Looked up from germline, CDR1 is SGHKS and CDR2 is YYEKEE (reference sequence). CDR3 sequence: CASSWVGQGNNEQFF. In DNA form, the CDR3 reads TGTGCCAGCAGCTGGGTGGGACAGGGTAACAATGAGCAGTTCTTC.

V and J are TRBV6-1 and TRBJ2-1; D gene uncertain. The germline gives CDR1 MNHNS, CDR2 SASEGT. Trimming stripped 0 bases from V and 7 bases from J, with 10 bases between. The CDR3 length is 14 residues. The CDR3, as DNA: TGTGCCAGCAGTGAAGCGCTTCTTGGTAATGAGCAGTTCTTC. Translating gives CASSEALLGNEQFF.

The genes are TRBV7-2 and TRBJ2-3, with TRBD2 matching 7 bases. The CDR3 contains 13 residues. Trimming cost V 8 bases and J 1 base; bases outside gene matches: 3. Germline V gene lookup returns CDR1 SGHTA and CDR2 FQGNSA. The CDR3: CASRGVGTDTQYF. The CDR3, as DNA: TGTGCCAGCCGGGGGGTCGGCACAGATACGCAGTATTTT.

The J gene is TRBJ1-1, the V gene TRBV14; no definite D call. Germline lookup yields CDR1 SGHDN and CDR2 FVKESK. V lost 3 bases and J 8 bases, leaving 7 bases between the germline ends. The CDR3 consists of 11 residues. In nucleotides, the CDR3 is TGTGCCAGCAGCCAGTACCAAGAAGCTTTCTTT. Protein: CASSQYQEAFF.

The chain has TRBV28 and TRBJ1-1; no definite D call. CDR1 is MDHEN, CDR2 SYDVKM, per germline. This CDR3 is 16 amino acids long. V was clipped by 6 bases and J by 0 bases, with 17 bases between them. The CDR3 DNA follows: TGTGCCAGCAGGGTCCGGATAGGGCCCATGAACACTGAAGCTTTCTTT. This gives the protein CASRVRIGPMNTEAFF.

This clone was picked up a small number of times. The chain has TRBV28 and TRBJ1-6, with D maybe TRBD1 (5 bases). Trimming took off 4 bases at V and 11 bases at J, with 18 bases between the two ends. Germline V gene sequence: CDR1 MDHEN, CDR2 SYDVKM. The CDR3 has 15 amino acids. Written as DNA, the CDR3 is TGTGCCAGCAGTTCCACCAGGGCCGGGGGGGCACCCCTCCACTTT. Its translation is CASSSTRAGGAPLHF.

This clone was seen once. This chain uses TRBV11-2 with TRBJ1-1; D is ambiguous. Germline values: CDR1 SGHAT, CDR2 FQNNGV. Trimming removed 3 bases from V and 8 bases from J, with 16 bases in between. The CDR3 length is 14 residues. CDR3 nucleotides: TGTGCCAGCAGCTTCGACGTTATAAGTTCCGAAGCTTTCTTT. Its protein product is CASSFDVISSEAFF. The full variable domain, rest sourced from reference TRBV11-2 and TRBJ1-1, is EAGVAQSPRYKIIEKRQSVAFWCNPISGHATLYWYQQILGQGPKLLIQFQNNGVVDDSQLPKDRFSAERLKGVDSTLKIQPAKLEDSAVYLCASSFDVISSEAFFGQGTRLTVV.

This clone was counted a few times. The rearrangement uses TRBV9 and TRBJ2-5; 8 bases are a match to TRBD2. The CDR3 is made up of 14 amino acids. Trimming removed 4 bases from V and 1 base from J; junction bases left unmatched: 3. In germline, CDR1 is SGDLS, CDR2 YYNGEE. CDR3 DNA sequence: TGTGCCAGCAGCCTTGGACTAGCCCAAGAGACCCAGTACTTC. Its protein product is CASSLGLAQETQYF.

This clone was observed at least ten times. J is TRBJ1-4 and V is TRBV2, with 9 bases matching TRBD1. Trimming took 8 bases from V and 4 from J; bases not matched to a gene: 14. Germline V gene data show CDR1 as SNHLY and CDR2 as FYNNEI. The CDR3 extends over 17 amino acids. The chain's CDR3 is CASGSVPGQGGNEKLFF. Here the CDR3 DNA reads TGTGCCAGCGGTAGCGTCCCGGGACAGGGTGGTAATGAAAAACTGTTTTTT.

The genes are TRBV7-9 and TRBJ1-6; possibly TRBD1 for D (5 bases). Germline CDR1 SEHNR, CDR2 FQNEAQ (reference sequence). V dropped 3 bases and J dropped 9 bases, with 12 bases sitting between them. This CDR3 is 14 amino acids long. The CDR3 nucleotides read TGTGCCAGCAGCTTGGGGGAAAAGGCTTCACCCCTCCACTTT. Translated, it gives CASSLGEKASPLHF.

The rearrangement uses TRBV7-8 and TRBJ1-2; D gene ambiguous. Germline V gene lookup returns CDR1 SGHVS and CDR2 FQNEAQ. The CDR3 loop spans 15 amino acids. Trimming took 5 bases from V and 4 from J, leaving 17 bases between them. The CDR3 region is CASSPDEKRTYGYTF. CDR3 sequence (DNA): TGTGCCAGCAGCCCGGACGAAAAAAGAACCTATGGCTACACCTTC.

This clone was recorded a few times. J is TRBJ1-1 and V is TRBV6-1, with 9 bases aligning to TRBD1. After removal of 7 bases from V and 5 bases from J, the junction contained 11 bases not matched to a gene. The germline gives CDR1 MNHNS, CDR2 SASEGT. This CDR3 is built from 15 residues. The CDR3, as DNA: TGTGCCAGCAAACCTCCGACAGGGGGGAGAACTGAAGCTTTCTTT. Its protein is CASKPPTGGRTEAFF.